This T cell receptor (beta chain) is drawn from a study of identical twins. MiXCR was run by TCRdb on the 5' RACE reads, yielding one entry per CDR3 protein. The table records a few hundred thousand distinct CDR3 sequences, approximately 9.6% of them present only once. Trimming removed 4 bases at V and 10 bases at J, with 22 bases between. Germline V gene lookup returns CDR1 SGHAT and CDR2 FQNNGV. The CDR3 is 15 amino acids. The same data also went into a second study, on yellow fever vaccine responses in identical twins.

This receptor was obtained from a woman in her late teens or twenties in good health. Sequenced input: PBMCs. The chain employs TRBV11-2 and TRBJ2-5, with D possibly being TRBD2 (6 bases). In DNA form, the CDR3 reads TGTGCCAGCAGCTGGGGCGGGATGAGGAAAGGGGACCAGTACTTC. It codes for CASSWGGMRKGDQYF.